What follows are 30 T cell receptor beta chains derived from one specimen sequenced in a study of T cell responses to AZD1222 COVID-19 vaccine. Only in-frame clones appear in the TCRdb table, and some are missing; sequencing was by immunoSEQ multiplex PCR. The sample shows 53,000 or so clones, about four fifths of them seen only once. Sample: peripheral blood, taken on day 0 of AZD1222 vaccination. The receptors originated from an adult in good health.

This chain uses TRBV9 with TRBJ2-7; 8 bases are a match to TRBD2. Germline CDR1 is SGDLS and CDR2 is YYNGEE. V lost 4 bases and J lost 6; bases outside the gene matches: 6. CDR3 length: 13 residues. The CDR3 nucleotides are TGTGCCAGCAGCCAGGCGGGAGGCGCCGAGCAGTACTTC. Amino acids: CASSQAGGAEQYF.

CDR3 bases: TGCGCCAGCAGCCAAGATCTTGGCGGGAGCAACAATGAGCAGTTCTTC. Translated, it gives CASSQDLGGSNNEQFF. The chain links TRBV4-3 to TRBJ2-1; 7 bases line up with TRBD2. This CDR3 has 16 amino acids. The V gene's germline CDR1 is LGHNA and CDR2 YSLEER. The V and J ends lost 0 bases and 5 bases, in that order; junction bases with no gene match: 7.

V usage is TRBV6-5 and J usage is TRBJ1-1; D is possibly TRBD1 (6 bases). CDR1 is MNHEY, CDR2 SVGAGI, per germline. CDR3 length: 13 amino acids. Trimming shortened V by 5 bases and J by 3 bases, and 10 bases separated the two germline ends. This CDR3 is CASSSRGDTEAFF. In DNA, the CDR3 is TGTGCCAGCAGTAGCAGGGGTGACACTGAAGCTTTCTTT.

V is TRBV6-5 and J is TRBJ1-2; D call uncertain. CDR3 size: 13 residues. V was shortened by 1 base and J by 7 bases, with 10 bases between the two germline ends. Germline lookup yields CDR1 MNHEY and CDR2 SVGAGI. CDR3 coding DNA: TGTGCCAGCAGTTACTTACGACGGGGTGGCTACACCTTC. Its protein product is CASSYLRRGGYTF.

The gene calls are TRBV11-3 and TRBJ2-3; maybe TRBD1 (5 bases). Looked up from germline, CDR1 is SGHNT and CDR2 is YENEEA. The CDR3 totals 16 residues. V was pared by 5 bases and J by 0 bases, with 15 bases between. The CDR3 coding sequence is TGTGCCAGCAGCCTCAAAAGACAGCAAAGCACAGATACGCAGTATTTT. Amino acid sequence: CASSLKRQQSTDTQYF.

V is TRBV7-6 and J is TRBJ2-1, with 7 nucleotides matching TRBD2. The CDR3 has 15 amino acids. Per germline, CDR1 SGHVS and CDR2 FNYEAQ. Trimming at V came to 0 bases and at J to 2 bases, leaving 1 base not matched to a gene. This CDR3 reads CASSLAGGPYNEQFF. In nucleotides, the CDR3 is TGTGCCAGCAGCTTAGCGGGAGGGCCCTACAATGAGCAGTTCTTC.

V gene TRBV19 combines with J gene TRBJ1-2; 12 bases line up with TRBD1. Trimming cost V 6 bases and J 4 bases; bases outside gene matches: 12. The CDR3 consists of 17 residues. Germline CDR1 LNHDA, CDR2 SQIVND (reference sequence). The CDR3 coding sequence is TGTGCCAGTAGAACGCGCGGGGGACAGGGGGCTATCTATGGCTACACCTTC. Protein sequence: CASRTRGGQGAIYGYTF.

The V and J genes are TRBV2 and TRBJ1-1; 9 bases match TRBD1. J gave up 5 bases and V 10 bases, and 8 bases lay outside the gene matches. The germline V gene has CDR1 SNHLY and CDR2 FYNNEI. The CDR3 runs to 13 residues. CDR3 DNA: TGTGCCATGCAACAGGGGGCAGGGACTGAAGCTTTCTTT. Encoded protein: CAMQQGAGTEAFF.

This chain links TRBV12-3 or TRBV12-4 with TRBJ2-7; 7 nucleotides agree with TRBD2. V lost 5 bases, J lost 3 bases, and 4 bases stayed unmatched. CDR3 length: 13 residues. The CDR3 region is CASSPGLDYEQYF. The CDR3 nucleotides read TGTGCCAGCAGTCCCGGACTAGACTACGAGCAGTACTTC.

This clone has a handful of counts. The chain couples TRBV1 to TRBJ2-7; the table's D call, TRBD2, was not checked against the DNA. TRBV1 is annotated as a pseudogene. The CDR3 has 13 residues. The CDR3, as DNA: TGCACCAGCAGCCAACTAGCGGGCTACGAGCAGTACTTC. This sequence encodes CTSSQLAGYEQYF.

The count of this clone is one. This rearrangement joins TRBV2 to TRBJ2-1; D is unresolved. The CDR3 sequence is 13 residues long. V lost 6 bases to trimming and J lost 5 bases, with 11 bases between them. The germline gives CDR1 SNHLY, CDR2 FYNNEI. DNA of the CDR3: TGTGCCAGCAGCATTGCTACCGACAATGAGCAGTTCTTC. It specifies CASSIATDNEQFF.

The V and J genes are TRBV5-1 and TRBJ2-3; 7 bases agree with TRBD1. The CDR3 has 14 residues. The V gene's germline CDR1 is SGHRS and CDR2 YFSETQ. Trimming cost V 5 bases and J 1 base; bases outside gene matches: 4. CDR3 DNA sequence: TGCGCCAGCAGAGGGGGCGCTGGCACAGATACGCAGTATTTT. Translation gives CASRGGAGTDTQYF.

This rearrangement joins TRBV11-3 to TRBJ1-4; D is undetermined. CDR1 and CDR2 (germline): SGHNT, YENEEA. The CDR3 totals 15 residues. Trimming removed 1 base at V and 7 bases at J, with 13 bases between. CDR3 in DNA: TGTGCCAGCAGCTTAGGTTTATTGGATACTGAAAAACTGTTTTTT. Translated: CASSLGLLDTEKLFF.

The rearrangement joins TRBV9 to TRBJ2-7; maybe TRBD1 (6 bases). Trimming shortened V by 3 bases and J by 4 bases, and 14 bases separated the two germline ends. Germline V gene sequence: CDR1 SGDLS, CDR2 YYNGEE. The CDR3 extends over 14 amino acids. DNA for the CDR3: TGTGCCAGCAGCGCGGACAGCCATCGGTACGAGCAGTACTTC. It codes for CASSADSHRYEQYF. Looking up the rest from reference TRBV9 and TRBJ2-7 gives the full variable domain: DSGVTQTPKHLITATGQRVTLRCSPRSGDLSVYWYQQSLDQGLQFLIQYYNGEERAKGNILERFSAQQFPDLHSELNLSSLELGDSALYFCASSADSHRYEQYFGPGTRLTVT.

This clone was counted between two and nine times. Within the sample, other DNA sequences also encode this same CDR3. The V call is TRBV24-1, the J call TRBJ2-2; D possibly corresponds to TRBD1 (6 bases). Looked up from germline, CDR1 is KGHDR and CDR2 is SFDVKD. V lost 7 bases, J lost 2 bases, and 7 bases lay in between. The CDR3 is 13 residues long. The CDR3 loop reads CATRGANTGELFF. The CDR3 nucleotides are TGTGCCACCAGGGGGGCCAACACCGGGGAGCTGTTTTTT.

In its sample, this clone was seen a few times. The V call is TRBV19, the J call TRBJ2-1; 13 bases agree with TRBD2. The trim removed 4 bases at V and 7 bases at J, leaving 16 bases unmatched. Germline V lookup: CDR1 LNHDA, CDR2 SQIVND (reference sequence). The CDR3 covers 19 residues. The CDR3 spells CASSKGLAGVRPVANEQFF. CDR3 sequence (DNA): TGTGCCAGTAGTAAAGGACTAGCGGGAGTTAGACCGGTCGCGAATGAGCAGTTCTTC.

V is TRBV18 and J is TRBJ2-5; 8 bases agree with TRBD1. The germline gives CDR1 KGHSH, CDR2 LQKENI. The CDR3 is 16 amino acids. The V gene end was trimmed by 4 bases and the J gene end by 4 bases; junction bases not matched to a gene: 11. The CDR3 loop is CASSLARGTGGETQYF. For the CDR3, the DNA is TGTGCCAGCTCACTAGCTCGGGGGACAGGTGGAGAGACCCAGTACTTC.

The chain recombines TRBV21-1 with TRBJ1-3; the table's TRBD1 call for D was not verified on the DNA. TRBV21-1 is noted as a pseudogene. The CDR3 loop spans 18 amino acids. The CDR3 loop is CASSKEGTGSPSGNTIYF. The CDR3 DNA sequence: TGTGCCAGCAGCAAAGAAGGGACAGGGTCTCCCTCTGGAAACACCATATATTTT.

This clone is a singleton in its sample. The rearrangement uses TRBV7-2 and TRBJ2-7; 11 bases are shared with TRBD2. The V segment lost 6 bases and the J segment 4 bases; nucleotides outside the gene matches: 2. In germline, CDR1 is SGHTA, CDR2 FQGNSA. CDR3 size: 13 residues. The CDR3 region is CASSTSGSYEQYF. The CDR3, as DNA: TGTGCCAGCAGTACTAGCGGGAGTTACGAGCAGTACTTC.

This chain connects TRBV29-1 to TRBJ2-7, with D possibly being TRBD2 (6 bases). Germline CDR1 reads SQVTM; CDR2 reads ANQGSEA. Trimming pared 5 bases from V and 5 bases from J, leaving 13 bases between. The CDR3 has 12 amino acids. CDR3 nucleotide sequence: TGCAGCGTTATCGGAGGGCAGAACGAGCAGTACTTC. Translated: CSVIGGQNEQYF.

This chain connects TRBV21-1 to TRBJ2-7; whether TRBD1, the table's D call, matches the DNA was not checked. TRBV21-1 represents a pseudogene. The CDR3 loop spans 17 amino acids. The CDR3 region is CASSKGGGQGFPYEQYF. The CDR3, as DNA: TGTGCCAGCAGCAAAGGGGGGGGACAGGGTTTCCCCTACGAGCAGTACTTC.

The V call is TRBV7-2, the J call TRBJ1-4; 9 bases are shared with TRBD1. This CDR3 region has 14 residues. The V gene end was trimmed by 6 bases and the J gene end by 8 bases; junction bases not matched to a gene: 7. Germline V gene data show CDR1 as SGHTA and CDR2 as FQGNSA. The chain's CDR3 is CASSRTGDQEKLFF. CDR3 nucleotide sequence: TGTGCCAGCAGTCGGACAGGGGATCAGGAAAAACTGTTTTTT.

This clone was counted between two and nine times. This chain uses TRBV18 with TRBJ1-4, with no clear D. Germline CDR1 is KGHSH and CDR2 is LQKENI. V was clipped by 4 bases and J by 8 bases, with 11 bases between them. The CDR3 loop spans 13 amino acids. In DNA, the CDR3 is TGTGCCAGCTCACTCGGGGAGGAAGAAAAACTGTTTTTT. Amino acids: CASSLGEEEKLFF.

CDR3 in DNA: TGCGCCAGCAGCCAAGATTTAAGCGGGAGGGGGTTGAACGATGAGCAGTTCTTC. Residues: CASSQDLSGRGLNDEQFF. The rearrangement links TRBV4-3 to TRBJ2-1; 10 positions agree with TRBD2. This CDR3 contains 18 residues. Germline V gene sequence: CDR1 LGHNA, CDR2 YSLEER. V was clipped by 0 bases and J by 8 bases; unmatched bases: 13.

CDR3 in DNA: TGCGCCAGCAGCCAGGGACAGTTTAACAATGAGCAGTTCTTC. It translates to CASSQGQFNNEQFF. The chain carries TRBV4-1 and TRBJ2-1, with 7 nucleotides matching TRBD1. The ends lost 3 bases at V and 5 bases at J; junction bases unmatched: 4. CDR1 is MGHRA and CDR2 is YSYEKL in the germline V gene. The CDR3 has 14 residues.

The gene calls are TRBV7-9 and TRBJ2-6; D remains ambiguous. V lost 3 bases and J lost 9, with 15 bases in between. Germline CDR1 and CDR2: SEHNR and FQNEAQ (reference sequence). The CDR3 contains 15 residues. CDR3 sequence: CASSLPSPQGNVLTF. DNA of the CDR3: TGTGCCAGCAGCTTGCCGTCCCCCCAAGGCAACGTCCTGACTTTC.

J is TRBJ2-5 and V is TRBV7-2, with D perhaps TRBD2 (6 bases). Trimming stripped 8 bases from V and 2 bases from J, with 12 bases between. CDR3 length equals 13 residues. The germline gives CDR1 SGHTA, CDR2 FQGNSA. CDR3 DNA: TGTGCCAGCGTCGCGACTAGGCAAGAGACCCAGTACTTC. Translating it yields CASVATRQETQYF.

The chain uses TRBV5-1 and TRBJ1-3; no firm D call. Germline V gene data show CDR1 as SGHRS and CDR2 as YFSETQ. The CDR3 consists of 12 residues. The germline V and J ends were trimmed by 4 bases and 1 base, with 3 bases remaining between them. The CDR3 protein is CASSPSGNTIYF. CDR3 in DNA: TGCGCCAGCAGCCCTTCTGGAAACACCATATATTTT.

The chain uses TRBV18 and TRBJ1-3; 10 bases agree with TRBD1. The V and J ends lost 4 bases and 4 bases, in that order; junction bases with no gene match: 10. The CDR3 is made up of 17 amino acids. Germline lookup yields CDR1 KGHSH and CDR2 LQKENI. Here the CDR3 reads CASSQTTDRGLGNTIYF. The CDR3 nucleotides are TGTGCCAGCTCACAGACCACTGACAGGGGGCTCGGAAACACCATATATTTT.

This clone was seen only once. The chain employs TRBV18 and TRBJ1-3; D uncertain. Trimming left V 4 bases short and J 0 bases short, with 4 bases between. The CDR3 has 13 amino acids. Germline lookup yields CDR1 KGHSH and CDR2 LQKENI. CDR3: CASSLYSGNTIYF. The CDR3 coding sequence is TGTGCCAGCTCACTGTACTCTGGAAACACCATATATTTT.